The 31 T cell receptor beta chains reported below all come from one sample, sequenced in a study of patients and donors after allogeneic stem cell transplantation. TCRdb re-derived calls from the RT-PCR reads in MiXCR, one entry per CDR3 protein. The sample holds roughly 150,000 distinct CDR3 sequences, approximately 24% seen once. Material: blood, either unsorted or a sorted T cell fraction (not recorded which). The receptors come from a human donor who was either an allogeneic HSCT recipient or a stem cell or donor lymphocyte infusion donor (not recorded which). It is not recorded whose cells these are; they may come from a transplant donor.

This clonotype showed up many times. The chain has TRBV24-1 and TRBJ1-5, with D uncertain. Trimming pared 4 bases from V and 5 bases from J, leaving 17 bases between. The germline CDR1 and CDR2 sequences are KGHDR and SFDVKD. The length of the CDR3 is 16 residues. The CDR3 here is CATSDHDTYRDQPQHF. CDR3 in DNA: TGTGCCACCAGTGACCACGACACCTACCGCGATCAGCCCCAGCATTTT.

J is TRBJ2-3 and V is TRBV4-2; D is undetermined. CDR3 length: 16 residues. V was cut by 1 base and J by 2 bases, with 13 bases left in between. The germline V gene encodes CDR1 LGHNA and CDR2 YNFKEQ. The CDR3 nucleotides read TGTGCCAGCAGCCAAGGTGTCTACCTTTACACAGATACGCAGTATTTT. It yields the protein CASSQGVYLYTDTQYF.

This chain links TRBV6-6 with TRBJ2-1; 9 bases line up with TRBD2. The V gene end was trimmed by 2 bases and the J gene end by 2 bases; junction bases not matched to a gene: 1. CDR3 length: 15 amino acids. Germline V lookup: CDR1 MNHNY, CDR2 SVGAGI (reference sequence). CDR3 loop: CASSYGGGAYNEQFF. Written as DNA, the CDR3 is TGTGCCAGCAGTTACGGCGGGGGGGCCTACAATGAGCAGTTCTTC.

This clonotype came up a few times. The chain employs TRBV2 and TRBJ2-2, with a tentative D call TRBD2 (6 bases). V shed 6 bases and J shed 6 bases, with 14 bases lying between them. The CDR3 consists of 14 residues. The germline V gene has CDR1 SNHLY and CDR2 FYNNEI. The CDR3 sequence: CASRRRVGSGELFF. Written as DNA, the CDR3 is TGTGCCAGCAGGAGGAGGGTAGGCTCCGGGGAGCTGTTTTTT. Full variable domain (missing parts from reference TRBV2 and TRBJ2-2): EPEVTQTPSHQVTQMGQEVILRCVPISNHLYFYWYRQILGQKVEFLVSFYNNEISEKSEIFDDQFSVERPDGSNFTLKIRSTKLEDSAMYFCASRRRVGSGELFFGEGSRLTVL.

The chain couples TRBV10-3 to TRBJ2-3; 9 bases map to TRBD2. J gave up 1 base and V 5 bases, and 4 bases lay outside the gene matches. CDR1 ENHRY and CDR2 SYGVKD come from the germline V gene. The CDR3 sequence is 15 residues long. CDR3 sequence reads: CAISLTSGGTDTQYF. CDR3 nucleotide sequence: TGTGCCATCAGTTTGACTAGCGGAGGCACAGATACGCAGTATTTT.

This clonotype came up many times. CDR3 DNA sequence: TGTGCCATCAGTCCCTTTAACCCGGGGAACACTGAAGCTTTCTTT. Encoded protein: CAISPFNPGNTEAFF. The chain recombines TRBV10-3 with TRBJ1-1; D gene unclear. Germline CDR1 ENHRY, CDR2 SYGVKD. V shed 5 bases and J shed 1 base, with 14 bases lying between them. This CDR3 region has 15 residues.

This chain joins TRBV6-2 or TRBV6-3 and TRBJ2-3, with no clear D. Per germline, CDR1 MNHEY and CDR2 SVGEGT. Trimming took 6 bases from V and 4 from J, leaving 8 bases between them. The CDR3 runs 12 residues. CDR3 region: CASRPGADTQYF. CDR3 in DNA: TGTGCCAGCAGGCCTGGAGCAGATACGCAGTATTTT.

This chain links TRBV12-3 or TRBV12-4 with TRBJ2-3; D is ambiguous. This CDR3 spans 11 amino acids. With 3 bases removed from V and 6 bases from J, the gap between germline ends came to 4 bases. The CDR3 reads CASSLLDTQYF. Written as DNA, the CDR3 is TGTGCCAGCAGTTTGTTGGATACGCAGTATTTT.

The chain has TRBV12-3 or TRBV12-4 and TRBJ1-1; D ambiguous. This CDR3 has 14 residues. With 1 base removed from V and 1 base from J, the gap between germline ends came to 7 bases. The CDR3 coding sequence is TGTGCCAGCAGTTTAGGTTCTGAGAACACTGAAGCTTTCTTT. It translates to CASSLGSENTEAFF.

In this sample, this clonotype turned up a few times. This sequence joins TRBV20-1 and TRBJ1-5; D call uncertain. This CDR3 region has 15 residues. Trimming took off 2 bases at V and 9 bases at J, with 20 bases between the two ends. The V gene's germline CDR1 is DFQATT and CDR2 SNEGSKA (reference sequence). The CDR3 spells CSARNKRAIKGPQHF. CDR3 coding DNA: TGCAGTGCTAGAAACAAACGGGCGATCAAGGGGCCCCAGCATTTT.

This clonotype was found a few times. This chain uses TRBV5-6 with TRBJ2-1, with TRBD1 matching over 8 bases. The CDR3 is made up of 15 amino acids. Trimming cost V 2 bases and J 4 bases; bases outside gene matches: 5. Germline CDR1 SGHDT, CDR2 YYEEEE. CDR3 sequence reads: CASSLWDRPYNEQFF. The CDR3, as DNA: TGTGCCAGCAGCTTATGGGACAGGCCTTACAATGAGCAGTTCTTC.

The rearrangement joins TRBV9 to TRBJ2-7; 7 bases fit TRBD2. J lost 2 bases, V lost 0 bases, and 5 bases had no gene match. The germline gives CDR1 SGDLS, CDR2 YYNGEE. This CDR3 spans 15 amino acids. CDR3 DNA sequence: TGTGCCAGCAGCGTAGCGGCGGGAGACCCCTACGAGCAGTACTTC. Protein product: CASSVAAGDPYEQYF. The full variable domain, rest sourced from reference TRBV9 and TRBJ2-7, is DSGVTQTPKHLITATGQRVTLRCSPRSGDLSVYWYQQSLDQGLQFLIQYYNGEERAKGNILERFSAQQFPDLHSELNLSSLELGDSALYFCASSVAAGDPYEQYFGPGTRLTVT.

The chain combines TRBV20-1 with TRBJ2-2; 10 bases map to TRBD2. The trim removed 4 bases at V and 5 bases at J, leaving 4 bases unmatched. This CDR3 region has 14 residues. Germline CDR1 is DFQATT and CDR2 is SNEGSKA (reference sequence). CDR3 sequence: CSAILAGGTGELFF. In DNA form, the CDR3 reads TGCAGTGCTATCTTAGCGGGGGGTACCGGGGAGCTGTTTTTT.

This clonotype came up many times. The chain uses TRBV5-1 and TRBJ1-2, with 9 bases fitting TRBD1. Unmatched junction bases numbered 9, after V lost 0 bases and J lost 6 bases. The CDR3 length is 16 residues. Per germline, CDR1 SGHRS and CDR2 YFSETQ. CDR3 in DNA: TGCGCCAGCAGCTTGGCCCGGGACAGGGTGGATGATGGCTACACCTTC. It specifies CASSLARDRVDDGYTF.

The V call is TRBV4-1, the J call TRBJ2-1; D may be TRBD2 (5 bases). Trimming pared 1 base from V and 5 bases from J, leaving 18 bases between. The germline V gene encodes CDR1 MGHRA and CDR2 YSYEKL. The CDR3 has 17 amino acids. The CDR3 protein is CASSQVEGRVTNNEQFF. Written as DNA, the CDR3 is TGCGCCAGCAGCCAAGTAGAGGGCCGGGTTACTAACAATGAGCAGTTCTTC.

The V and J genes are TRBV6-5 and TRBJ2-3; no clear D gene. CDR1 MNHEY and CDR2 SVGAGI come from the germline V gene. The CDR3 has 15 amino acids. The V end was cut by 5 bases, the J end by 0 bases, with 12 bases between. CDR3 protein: CASSRSGPSTDTQYF. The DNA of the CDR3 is TGTGCCAGCAGTCGGTCGGGCCCTAGCACAGATACGCAGTATTTT.

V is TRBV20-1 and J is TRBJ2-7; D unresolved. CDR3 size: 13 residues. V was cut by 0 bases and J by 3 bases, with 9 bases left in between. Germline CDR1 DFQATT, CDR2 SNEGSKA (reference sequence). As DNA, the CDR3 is TGCAGTGCTAGAGATGGTCTTTTCTACGAGCAGTACTTC. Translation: CSARDGLFYEQYF.

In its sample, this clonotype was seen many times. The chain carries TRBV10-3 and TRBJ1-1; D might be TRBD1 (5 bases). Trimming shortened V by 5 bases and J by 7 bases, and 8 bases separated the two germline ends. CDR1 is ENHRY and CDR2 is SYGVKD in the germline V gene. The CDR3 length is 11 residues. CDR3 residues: CAISWGDEAFF. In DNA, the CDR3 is TGTGCCATCAGTTGGGGCGATGAAGCTTTCTTT.

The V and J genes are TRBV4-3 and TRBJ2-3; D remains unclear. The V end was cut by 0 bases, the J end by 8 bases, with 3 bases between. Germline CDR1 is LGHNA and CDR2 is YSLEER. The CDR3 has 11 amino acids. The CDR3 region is CASSQDSTQYF. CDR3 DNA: TGCGCCAGCAGCCAAGATTCTACGCAGTATTTT.

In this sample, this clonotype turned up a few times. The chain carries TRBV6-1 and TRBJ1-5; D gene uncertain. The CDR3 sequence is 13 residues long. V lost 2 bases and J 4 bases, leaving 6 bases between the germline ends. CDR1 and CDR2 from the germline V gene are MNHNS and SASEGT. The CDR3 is CASSEYRNQPQHF. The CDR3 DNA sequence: TGTGCCAGCAGTGAATACCGTAATCAGCCCCAGCATTTT.

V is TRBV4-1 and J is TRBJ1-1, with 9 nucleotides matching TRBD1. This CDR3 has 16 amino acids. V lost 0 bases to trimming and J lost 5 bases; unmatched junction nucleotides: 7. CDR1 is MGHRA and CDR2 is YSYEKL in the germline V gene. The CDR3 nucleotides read TGCGCCAGCAGCCAAGACAACAGGGGGCGAGGTACTGAAGCTTTCTTT. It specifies CASSQDNRGRGTEAFF.

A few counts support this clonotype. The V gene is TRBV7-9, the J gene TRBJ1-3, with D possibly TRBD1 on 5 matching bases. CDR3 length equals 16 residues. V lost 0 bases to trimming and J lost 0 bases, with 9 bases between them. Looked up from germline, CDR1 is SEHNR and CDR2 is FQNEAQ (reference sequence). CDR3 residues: CASSLAGTVSGNTIYF. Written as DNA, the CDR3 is TGTGCCAGCAGCTTAGCTGGGACCGTCTCTGGAAACACCATATATTTT.

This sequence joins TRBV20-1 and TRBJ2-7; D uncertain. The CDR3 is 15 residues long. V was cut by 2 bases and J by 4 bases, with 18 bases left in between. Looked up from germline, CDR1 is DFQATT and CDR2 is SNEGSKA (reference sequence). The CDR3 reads CSARYPYHGNYEQYF. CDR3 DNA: TGCAGTGCTAGATACCCGTACCATGGTAATTACGAGCAGTACTTC.

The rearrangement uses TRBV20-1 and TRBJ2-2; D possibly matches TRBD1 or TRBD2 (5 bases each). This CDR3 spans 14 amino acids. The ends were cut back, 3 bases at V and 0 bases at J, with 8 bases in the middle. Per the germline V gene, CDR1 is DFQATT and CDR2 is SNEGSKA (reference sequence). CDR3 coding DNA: TGCAGTGCTAGCGGGGCCCCGAACACCGGGGAGCTGTTTTTT. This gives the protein CSASGAPNTGELFF.

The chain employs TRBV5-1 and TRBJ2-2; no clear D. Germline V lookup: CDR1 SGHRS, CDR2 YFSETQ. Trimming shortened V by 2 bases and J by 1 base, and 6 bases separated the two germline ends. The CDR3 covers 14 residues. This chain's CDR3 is CASSFVRNTGELFF. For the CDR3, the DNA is TGCGCCAGCAGCTTCGTTAGGAACACCGGGGAGCTGTTTTTT.

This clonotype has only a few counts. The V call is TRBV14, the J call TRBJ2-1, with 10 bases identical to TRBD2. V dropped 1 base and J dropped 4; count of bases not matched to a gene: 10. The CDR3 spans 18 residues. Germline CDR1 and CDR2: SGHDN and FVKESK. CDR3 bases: TGTGCCAGCAGCCAAGGTAACTCCCCGGGACTAGCGTACAATGAGCAGTTCTTC. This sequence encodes CASSQGNSPGLAYNEQFF.

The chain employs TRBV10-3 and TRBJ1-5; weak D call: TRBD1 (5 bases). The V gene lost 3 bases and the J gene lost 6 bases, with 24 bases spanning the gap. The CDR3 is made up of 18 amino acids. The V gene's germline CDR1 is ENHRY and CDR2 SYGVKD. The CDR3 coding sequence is TGTGCCATCAGTGAAAAAGGCAGGGTTGAAGGATTGGGTCAGCCCCAGCATTTT. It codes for CAISEKGRVEGLGQPQHF.

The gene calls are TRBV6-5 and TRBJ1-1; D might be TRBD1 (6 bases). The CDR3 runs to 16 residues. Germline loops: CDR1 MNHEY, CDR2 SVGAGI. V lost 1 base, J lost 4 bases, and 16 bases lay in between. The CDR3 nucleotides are TGTGCCAGCAGTTACTTAGGGGGGGCGCTGAGCACTGAAGCTTTCTTT. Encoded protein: CASSYLGGALSTEAFF.

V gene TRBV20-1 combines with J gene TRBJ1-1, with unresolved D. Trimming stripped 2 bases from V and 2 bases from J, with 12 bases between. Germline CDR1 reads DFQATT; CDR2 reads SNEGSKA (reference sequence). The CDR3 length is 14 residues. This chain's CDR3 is CSARRAGDNTEAFF. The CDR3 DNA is TGCAGTGCTAGACGGGCCGGTGACAACACTGAAGCTTTCTTT.

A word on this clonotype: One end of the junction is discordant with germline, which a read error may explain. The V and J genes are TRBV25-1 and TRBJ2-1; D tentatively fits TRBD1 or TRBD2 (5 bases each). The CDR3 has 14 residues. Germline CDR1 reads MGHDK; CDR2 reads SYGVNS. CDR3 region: CACRETSSYNEQFF. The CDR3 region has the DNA TGTGCCTGCAGGGAGACCAGCTCCTACAATGAGCAGTTCTTC.

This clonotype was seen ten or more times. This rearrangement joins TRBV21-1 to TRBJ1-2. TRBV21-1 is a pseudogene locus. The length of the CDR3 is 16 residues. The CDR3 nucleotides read TGTGCCAGCAGCAAATTCCACCCGCTTTGTGGCTATGGCTACACCTTC. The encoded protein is CASSKFHPLCGYGYTF.